The clone carrying this TCR beta chain was seen a handful of times. Its antigen remains unidentified. One end of the junction varies from germline; a read error may be responsible. This CDR3 spans 16 amino acids. Germline CDR1 reads SEHNR; CDR2 reads FQNEAQ (reference sequence). This record belongs to a study of cytomegalovirus exposure and HLA in healthy donors. Study-wide results and limits: A later analysis showed that HLA-associated TCR beta chains had undergone more clonal expansion than equally common others. A few CMV-associated chains were confirmed in vitro to be specific for CMV antigens.

Donors in the study were healthy people who gave bone marrow. PCR employed 60 Vbeta and 13 Jbeta primers. The data were produced by immunoSEQ multiplex PCR, yet TCRdb's version contains in-frame clones alone and is incomplete. Among approximately 120,000 clones listed, roughly 67% were seen once. The V gene is TRBV7-9, the J gene TRBJ1-5; TRBD1 matches 8 bases. The clonotype was recovered from a man between 40 and 49 years old in good health and CMV-seronegative. The sequenced sample consisted of PBMCs. CDR3 DNA sequence: TGCGCCAGCAGCCAAACTGCGGACAGGGCGAGTCAGCCCCAGCATTTT. This sequence encodes CASSQTADRASQPQHF.